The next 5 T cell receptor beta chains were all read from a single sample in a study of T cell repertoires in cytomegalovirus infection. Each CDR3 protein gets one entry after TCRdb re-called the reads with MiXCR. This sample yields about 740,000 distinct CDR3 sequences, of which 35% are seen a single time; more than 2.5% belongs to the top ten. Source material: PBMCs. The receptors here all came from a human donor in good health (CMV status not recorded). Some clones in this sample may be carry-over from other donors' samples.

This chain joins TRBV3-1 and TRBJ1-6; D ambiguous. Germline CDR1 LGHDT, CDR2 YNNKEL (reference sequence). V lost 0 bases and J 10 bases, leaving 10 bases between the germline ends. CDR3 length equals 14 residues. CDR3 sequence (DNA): TGTGCCAGCAGCCAAGACGGGGATGCGTCACCCCTCCACTTT. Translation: CASSQDGDASPLHF.

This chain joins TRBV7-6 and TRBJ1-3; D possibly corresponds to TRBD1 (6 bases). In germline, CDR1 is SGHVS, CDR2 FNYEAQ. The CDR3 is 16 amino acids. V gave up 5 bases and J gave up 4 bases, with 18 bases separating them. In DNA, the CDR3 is TGTGCCAGCAGCCAAATGGGGGCGGAGATAGGAAACACCATATATTTT. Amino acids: CASSQMGAEIGNTIYF.

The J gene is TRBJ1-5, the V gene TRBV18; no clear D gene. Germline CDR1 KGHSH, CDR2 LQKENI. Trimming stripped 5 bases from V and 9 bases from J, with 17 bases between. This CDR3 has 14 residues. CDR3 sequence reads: CASSSSVSDGPQHF. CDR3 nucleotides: TGTGCCAGCTCATCGAGCGTAAGCGACGGGCCCCAGCATTTT.

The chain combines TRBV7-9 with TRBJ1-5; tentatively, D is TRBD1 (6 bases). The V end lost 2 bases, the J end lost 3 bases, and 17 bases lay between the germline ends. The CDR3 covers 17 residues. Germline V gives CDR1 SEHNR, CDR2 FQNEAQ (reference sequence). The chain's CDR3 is CASSLTPRRGANQPQHF. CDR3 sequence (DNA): TGTGCCAGCAGCTTAACCCCGCGCCGGGGGGCCAATCAGCCCCAGCATTTT.

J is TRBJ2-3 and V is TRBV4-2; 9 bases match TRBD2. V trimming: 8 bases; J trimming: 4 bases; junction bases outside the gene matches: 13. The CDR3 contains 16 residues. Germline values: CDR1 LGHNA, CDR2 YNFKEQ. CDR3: CASLSVSGRGADTQYF. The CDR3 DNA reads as TGTGCCAGCTTATCAGTTAGCGGGAGAGGGGCAGATACGCAGTATTTT.